The 29 T cell receptor beta chains listed next were all sequenced from one sample in a study of early T cells in non-severe SARS-CoV-2 infection. TCRdb passed the 5' RACE reads through MiXCR, listing each CDR3 protein once. The sample has 70,000 or so distinct CDR3 sequences; 10% to 15% are singletons. Material for sequencing was whole blood. The receptors come from an adult who was a healthcare worker with PCR-confirmed SARS-CoV-2 infection or an uninfected control (not recorded which).

This clonotype appeared a single time. Since a much larger clone is just one base distant, this may be a read error. The V gene is TRBV11-2, the J gene TRBJ1-5; perhaps TRBD1 as D (5 bases). The CDR3 runs to 16 residues. Germline CDR1 and CDR2: SGHAT and FQNNGV. Here the CDR3 DNA reads TGTGCCTGCAGCTTAGTTACCGGCAGGGCAAATCAGCCCCAGCATTTT. Its protein product is CACSLVTGRANQPQHF.

The chain joins TRBV7-9 to TRBJ1-4; D ambiguous. V was clipped by 0 bases and J by 8 bases, with 10 bases between them. Germline CDR1 is SEHNR and CDR2 is FQNEAQ (reference sequence). The CDR3 consists of 14 residues. CDR3 DNA: TGTGCCAGCAGCTTAGCGTTTGCAACCGAAAAACTGTTTTTT. Translated, it gives CASSLAFATEKLFF. Full variable domain (rest looked up from reference TRBV7-9 and TRBJ1-4): DTGVSQNPRHKITKRGQNVTFRCDPISEHNRLYWYRQTLGQGPEFLTYFQNEAQLEKSRLLSDRFSAERPKGSFSTLEIQRTEQGDSAMYLCASSLAFATEKLFFGSGTQLSVL.

At least ten counts were recorded for this clonotype. The chain carries TRBV19 and TRBJ1-5, with unresolved D. CDR1 and CDR2 (germline): LNHDA, SQIVND (reference sequence). CDR3 length: 14 residues. V dropped 4 bases and J dropped 5 bases, with 12 bases sitting between them. The CDR3 loop is CASSTGRLDQPQHF. The DNA for the CDR3 is TGTGCCAGTAGTACGGGGAGGCTCGATCAGCCCCAGCATTTT.

This clonotype was recorded many times. This rearrangement joins TRBV12-3 or TRBV12-4 to TRBJ1-5; D perhaps matches TRBD1 (6 bases). CDR3 length equals 15 residues. Deletions cut 4 bases from V and 4 bases from J, with 14 bases between. CDR3 sequence reads: CASSSAGQNNQPQHF. CDR3 DNA: TGTGCCAGCAGTTCCGCCGGACAGAATAATCAGCCCCAGCATTTT.

The chain recombines TRBV5-1 with TRBJ2-1; 7 bases line up with TRBD1. V was pared by 4 bases and J by 4 bases, with 8 bases of the junction left unmatched. Germline assignment: CDR1 SGHRS and CDR2 YFSETQ. The CDR3 totals 15 residues. Written as DNA, the CDR3 is TGCGCCAGCAGCCCCGGGACAGCGGATTACAATGAGCAGTTCTTC. Its translation is CASSPGTADYNEQFF.

The V call is TRBV5-1, the J call TRBJ1-4; 7 bases are shared with TRBD1. Germline V gives CDR1 SGHRS, CDR2 YFSETQ. CDR3 length equals 15 residues. The V and J ends lost 3 bases and 5 bases, in that order; junction bases with no gene match: 7. For the CDR3, the DNA is TGCGCCAGCAGCTCCCAAGGGGGCGCGAATGAAAAACTGTTTTTT. It encodes CASSSQGGANEKLFF.

This clonotype came up many times. This chain joins TRBV7-9 and TRBJ2-1; D is ambiguous. This CDR3 is 14 amino acids long. The V gene lost 5 bases and the J gene lost 6 bases, with 14 bases spanning the gap. Germline-derived CDR1 and CDR2 are SEHNR and FQNEAQ (reference sequence). The CDR3 bases are TGTGCCAGCAGCCCTCAAACGGTTGGCAATGAGCAGTTCTTC. Translating gives CASSPQTVGNEQFF.

This clonotype was observed many times. The V call is TRBV2, the J call TRBJ2-1; 11 bases match TRBD1. The trim removed 6 bases at V and 8 bases at J, leaving 12 bases unmatched. Germline V lookup: CDR1 SNHLY, CDR2 FYNNEI. The CDR3 has 16 residues. The CDR3 nucleotides read TGTGCCAGCAGCGGATCCCTGGGACAGGGGGTCTATGAGCAGTTCTTC. This gives the protein CASSGSLGQGVYEQFF.

V gene TRBV5-4 combines with J gene TRBJ2-5; 7 bases agree with TRBD1. This CDR3 spans 15 amino acids. The germline V gene has CDR1 SGHNT and CDR2 YYREEE (reference sequence). J gave up 4 bases and V 5 bases, and 11 bases lay outside the gene matches. CDR3 DNA sequence: TGTGCCAGCAGGCAGGACAGGCGGCGGGTAGAGACCCAGTACTTC. It is translated as CASRQDRRRVETQYF.

This clonotype was detected many times. The rearrangement uses TRBV29-1 and TRBJ1-2; 9 bases fit TRBD1. With V trimmed by 7 bases and J by 3 bases, 12 bases remained unmatched. The germline gives CDR1 SQVTM, CDR2 ANQGSEA. This CDR3 spans 15 amino acids. Here the CDR3 DNA reads TGCAGCGCCGATACAGGGGGCGCTCGTGACTATGGCTACACCTTC. Translated: CSADTGGARDYGYTF.

This clonotype has a handful of counts. V and J are TRBV18 and TRBJ2-3, with D maybe TRBD1 (7 bases). Germline assignment: CDR1 KGHSH and CDR2 LQKENI. The CDR3 is made up of 13 amino acids. The V end lost 5 bases, the J end lost 4 bases, and 10 bases lay between the germline ends. DNA of the CDR3: TGTGCCAGCTCAACCAGGGGGGCAGATACGCAGTATTTT. Its protein is CASSTRGADTQYF.

In its sample, this clonotype was seen a few times. The chain couples TRBV5-1 to TRBJ2-3; 7 nucleotides align to TRBD2. The CDR3 is 15 residues long. The V gene end was trimmed by 0 bases and the J gene end by 3 bases; junction bases not matched to a gene: 4. Germline values: CDR1 SGHRS, CDR2 YFSETQ. The CDR3 DNA reads TGCGCCAGCAGCTTGGGACTAGCTTGGACAGATACGCAGTATTTT. Its translation is CASSLGLAWTDTQYF.

This clonotype was counted only a few times. The chain links TRBV5-6 to TRBJ1-2, with D possibly matching TRBD1 (6 bases). Germline V CDR1 and CDR2: SGHDT, YYEEEE. Trimming stripped 2 bases from V and 0 bases from J, with 14 bases between. This CDR3 region has 16 residues. This chain's CDR3 is CASSFEGGRANYGYTF. The CDR3 nucleotides are TGTGCCAGCAGCTTTGAAGGGGGAAGGGCTAACTATGGCTACACCTTC.

This clonotype occurred many times. The chain recombines TRBV12-3 or TRBV12-4 with TRBJ1-5; D not resolved. Trimming took off 6 bases at V and 3 bases at J, with 21 bases between the two ends. This CDR3 has 17 residues. CDR3 amino acids: CASSVDWGYNPNQPQHF. CDR3 nucleotide sequence: TGTGCCAGCAGCGTTGATTGGGGTTACAATCCCAATCAGCCCCAGCATTTT.

At least ten counts were recorded for this clonotype. The V call is TRBV12-3 or TRBV12-4, the J call TRBJ2-2; a possible D gene is TRBD2 (6 bases). The V end was cut by 3 bases, the J end by 5 bases, with 7 bases between. The CDR3 length is 13 residues. CDR3 sequence (DNA): TGTGCCAGCAGTTTCGGGGGAACCGGGGAGCTGTTTTTT. Translating gives CASSFGGTGELFF.

The rearrangement uses TRBV7-6 and TRBJ2-2, with 8 bases fitting TRBD2. The CDR3 extends over 15 amino acids. J gave up 4 bases and V 2 bases, and 3 bases lay outside the gene matches. CDR1 SGHVS and CDR2 FNYEAQ come from the germline V gene. CDR3 protein: CASSLYGTSTGELFF. CDR3 nucleotide sequence: TGTGCCAGCAGCTTATACGGGACTAGCACCGGGGAGCTGTTTTTT. The variable domain in full, with the rest retrieved from reference TRBV7-6 and TRBJ2-2, is GAGVSQSPRYKVTKRGQDVALRCDPISGHVSLYWYRQALGQGPEFLTYFNYEAQQDKSGLPNDRFSAERPEGSISTLTIQRTEQRDSAMYRCASSLYGTSTGELFFGEGSRLTVL.

The gene calls are TRBV12-3 or TRBV12-4 and TRBJ2-5; D is possibly TRBD2 (5 bases). This CDR3 is 13 amino acids long. Between the trimmed V and J ends, which lost 7 bases and 0 bases, there was a span of 9 bases. CDR3 amino acids: CASIPGDQETQYF. The CDR3 bases are TGTGCCAGCATACCCGGGGACCAAGAGACCCAGTACTTC.

In this sample, this clonotype turned up many times. This sequence joins TRBV6-6 and TRBJ2-7, with D maybe TRBD2 (7 bases). The V gene's germline CDR1 is MNHNY and CDR2 SVGAGI (reference sequence). The CDR3 extends over 16 amino acids. The V end lost 2 bases, the J end lost 4 bases, and 18 bases lay between the germline ends. The CDR3 DNA reads as TGTGCCAGCAGTTACCCCAGCACAGGGAGGGAATACGAGCAGTACTTC. It is translated as CASSYPSTGREYEQYF.

This clonotype was found many times. The chain combines TRBV3-1 with TRBJ1-1, with D uncertain. Germline-derived CDR1 and CDR2 are LGHDT and YNNKEL (reference sequence). This CDR3 has 16 amino acids. V dropped 4 bases and J dropped 3 bases, with 18 bases sitting between them. CDR3 loop: CASSPRRLEIHTEAFF. For the CDR3, the DNA is TGTGCCAGCAGCCCTCGACGCCTCGAAATCCACACTGAAGCTTTCTTT.

This clonotype has only a few counts. The chain couples TRBV6-5 to TRBJ2-5, with D hard to call. The CDR3 has 12 amino acids. Germline values: CDR1 MNHEY, CDR2 SVGAGI. With 6 bases removed from V and 2 bases from J, the gap between germline ends came to 7 bases. The chain's CDR3 is CASSNMQETQYF. The CDR3 DNA sequence: TGTGCCAGCAGCAACATGCAAGAGACCCAGTACTTC.

This clonotype was detected many times. The V gene is TRBV11-2, the J gene TRBJ2-2; D ambiguous. The CDR3 is 14 amino acids. Germline loops: CDR1 SGHAT, CDR2 FQNNGV. V lost 6 bases and J lost 4, with 12 bases in between. The CDR3 DNA reads TGTGCCAGCAGGTCCCAGGCCGGCACCGGGGAGCTGTTTTTT. Its translation is CASRSQAGTGELFF.

The chain couples TRBV29-1 to TRBJ1-4; possible D gene TRBD1, 6 bases. This CDR3 has 13 amino acids. Germline-derived CDR1 and CDR2 are SQVTM and ANQGSEA. The ends were cut back, 7 bases at V and 5 bases at J, with 14 bases in the middle. DNA of the CDR3: TGCAGCGCCGGGGGACACTGGAATGAAAAACTGTTTTTT. It yields the protein CSAGGHWNEKLFF.

The genes are TRBV27 and TRBJ2-3, with no clear D. Trimming cost V 3 bases and J 7 bases, with 11 bases left between them. Germline CDR1 MNHEY, CDR2 SMNVEV (reference sequence). There are 13 residues in the CDR3. This CDR3 reads CASSFRGSHTQYF. The CDR3 nucleotides are TGTGCCAGCAGTTTTCGCGGTTCGCATACGCAGTATTTT.

This clonotype was seen a handful of times. V usage is TRBV5-6 and J usage is TRBJ1-1, with D unclear. The CDR3 sequence is 14 residues long. With 0 bases removed from V and 6 bases from J, the gap between germline ends came to 12 bases. CDR1 and CDR2 from the germline V gene are SGHDT and YYEEEE. The CDR3 protein is CASSLAGVSAEAFF. In nucleotides, the CDR3 is TGTGCCAGCAGCTTGGCCGGGGTTAGCGCTGAAGCTTTCTTT.

The chain carries TRBV4-2 and TRBJ1-1; D gene uncertain. Germline V gene lookup returns CDR1 LGHNA and CDR2 YNFKEQ. V was pared by 0 bases and J by 2 bases, with 7 bases between. This CDR3 spans 14 amino acids. The CDR3 here is CASSQDPVNTEAFF. CDR3 nucleotide sequence: TGTGCCAGCAGCCAAGATCCAGTAAACACTGAAGCTTTCTTT.

This clonotype appeared many times. The CDR3 protein is CASSLGTGELFF. CDR3 coding DNA: TGTGCCAGCAGCCTGGGCACCGGGGAGCTGTTTTTT. The chain uses TRBV12-3 or TRBV12-4 and TRBJ2-2; no firm D call. The CDR3 has 12 residues. V lost 6 bases and J lost 4, with 6 bases in between.

A single count supports this clonotype. This sequence joins TRBV7-9 and TRBJ2-7; no reliable D call. Germline V gives CDR1 SEHNR, CDR2 FQNEAQ (reference sequence). Trimming took off 3 bases at V and 4 bases at J, with 10 bases between the two ends. This CDR3 has 13 residues. CDR3 in amino acids: CASSLVNTYEQYF. The DNA of the CDR3 is TGTGCCAGCAGCTTGGTAAACACATACGAGCAGTACTTC.

This chain connects TRBV27 to TRBJ1-1, with 9 positions matching TRBD1. The germline V gene has CDR1 MNHEY and CDR2 SMNVEV (reference sequence). Trimming took 2 bases from V and 0 from J; bases not matched to a gene: 10. CDR3 length: 18 residues. CDR3 sequence: CASSLGRDRAAMNTEAFF. The CDR3 DNA is TGTGCCAGCAGTTTAGGGAGGGACAGGGCCGCCATGAACACTGAAGCTTTCTTT.

This clonotype is medium-sized within its sample. The V and J genes are TRBV29-1 and TRBJ2-1; 10 bases are a match to TRBD2. CDR1 and CDR2 from the germline V gene are SQVTM and ANQGSEA. J lost 6 bases, V lost 7 bases, and 6 bases had no gene match. The CDR3 is made up of 13 amino acids. This CDR3 is CSGSGTSVNEQFF. The DNA of the CDR3 is TGCAGCGGCTCCGGGACTAGCGTCAATGAGCAGTTCTTC.